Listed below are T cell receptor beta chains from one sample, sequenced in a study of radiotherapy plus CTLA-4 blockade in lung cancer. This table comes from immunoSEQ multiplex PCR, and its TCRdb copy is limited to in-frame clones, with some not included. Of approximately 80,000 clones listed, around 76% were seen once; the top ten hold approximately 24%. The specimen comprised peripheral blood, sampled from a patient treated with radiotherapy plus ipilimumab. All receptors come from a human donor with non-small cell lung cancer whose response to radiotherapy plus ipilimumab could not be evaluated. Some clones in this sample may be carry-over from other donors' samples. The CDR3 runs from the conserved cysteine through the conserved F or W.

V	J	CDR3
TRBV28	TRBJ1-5	CASSPGSSGNNQPQHF
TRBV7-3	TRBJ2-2	CASSRDRDTGELFF
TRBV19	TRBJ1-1	CASSIGQLNTEAFF
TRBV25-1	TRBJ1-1	CASSERVENTEAFF
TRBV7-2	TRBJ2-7	CASSLSRSSYEQYF
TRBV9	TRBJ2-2	CASSVSPSSAGELFF
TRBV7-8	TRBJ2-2	CASSMNRGLNTGELFF
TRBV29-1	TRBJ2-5	CSVVGGVQETQYF
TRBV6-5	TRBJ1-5	CASSYSGGGSNQPQHF
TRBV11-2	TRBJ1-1	CASSPLPGRNTEAFF
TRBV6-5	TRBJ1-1	CASTLGAAEAFF
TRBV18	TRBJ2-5	CASSPRQGALETQYF
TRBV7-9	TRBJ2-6	CASSPRYSGANVLTF
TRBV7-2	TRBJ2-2	CASSLIAGGIGELFF
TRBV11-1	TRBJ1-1	CASSDQRVAEAFF
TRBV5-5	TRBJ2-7	CASSLAPGIDEQYF
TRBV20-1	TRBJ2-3	CSARRGDTQYF
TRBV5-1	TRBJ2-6	CASLTGPGTGANVLTF
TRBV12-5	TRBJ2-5	CASGRDSSSETQYF
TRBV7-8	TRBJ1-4	CASSLETGGRIEKLFF
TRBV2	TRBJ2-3	CASSESRGPDTQYF
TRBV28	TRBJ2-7	CASTTGGLNLYEQYF
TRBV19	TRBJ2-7	CASSIGAASGGLEQYF
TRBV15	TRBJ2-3	CATSSSGGEDTQYF
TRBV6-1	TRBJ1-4	CASTGGPGGEKLFF
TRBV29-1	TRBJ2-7	CSVLGAAYEQYF
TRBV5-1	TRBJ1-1	CASYEGSGNTEAFF
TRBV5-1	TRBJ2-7	CASSWGTGQDEQYF
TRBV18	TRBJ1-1	CASSPQGGQGVITEAFF
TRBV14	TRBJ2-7	CASSQTESYEQYF
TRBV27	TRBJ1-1	CASSLSGPNTEAFF
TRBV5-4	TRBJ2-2	CASSLRQGISGELFF
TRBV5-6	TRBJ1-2	CASMRTGFNYGYTF
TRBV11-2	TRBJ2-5	CASSEGLAGVYQETQYF
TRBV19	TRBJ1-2	CASSEGLNYGYTF
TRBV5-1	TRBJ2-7	CASSLGRGSYEQYF
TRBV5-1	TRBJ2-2	CASSKIAAGTGELFF
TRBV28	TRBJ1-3	CASRADTAGNTIYF
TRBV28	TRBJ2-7	CASRAPGLSGSYEQYF
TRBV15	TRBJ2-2	CATSRQLGATGELFF
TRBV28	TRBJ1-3	CASSLRGQPPYTIYF
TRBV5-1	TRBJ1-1	CASSPSGTGVNTEAFF
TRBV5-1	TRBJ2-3	CASSFQGPDTQYF
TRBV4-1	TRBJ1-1	CASRFGGRTEAFF
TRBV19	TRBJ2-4	CASSIGEGRPKNIQYF
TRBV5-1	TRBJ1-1	CASSLGRQRSYTEAFF
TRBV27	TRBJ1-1	CASRGDLGQGARSTEAFF
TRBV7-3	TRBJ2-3	CASSSGGGLDTQYF
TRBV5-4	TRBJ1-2	CASSLATGIDGYTF
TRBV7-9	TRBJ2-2	CASSSALGGTGELFF
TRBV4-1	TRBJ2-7	CASSQEQGREQYF